The next 17 T cell receptor beta chains were all read from a single sample in a study of T cells after yellow fever vaccination (dated by TCRdb to about 2019). Libraries were built with 5' RACE. The instrument was an Illumina HiSeq 2500. Through fastp at Q25 and MiXCR, TCRdb rebuilt clones from the public reads, retaining in-frame beta chains. CDR3 protein sequences are deduplicated, and each keeps its most common genes and DNA. The sample profile shows 500,000 to 700,000 distinct CDR3 sequences; 15% to 20% of them were found once. The ten largest clones capture roughly an eighth of the sample. According to the study, the label for this sample's treatment or condition signals: live attenuated yellow fever vaccine strain. Here the sequenced sample was PBMCs, taken 15 days after the yellow fever booster vaccination. The receptors here all came from a man aged 25 to 40 who received the YFV17D yellow fever vaccine.

This clonotype was counted a few times. The chain recombines TRBV6-5 with TRBJ2-2; no firm D call. This CDR3 has 15 residues. Germline V gene data show CDR1 as MNHEY and CDR2 as SVGAGI. The ends were cut back, 2 bases at V and 1 base at J, with 8 bases in the middle. The DNA of the CDR3 is TGTGCCAGCAGTTACCGATCCCAGAACACCGGGGAGCTGTTTTTT. Translated: CASSYRSQNTGELFF.

V gene TRBV12-3 or TRBV12-4 combines with J gene TRBJ2-2; no firm D call. This CDR3 contains 12 residues. V lost 5 bases and J lost 6, with 7 bases in between. Here the CDR3 DNA reads TGTGCCAGCAGTAGAGTGGCCGGGGAGCTGTTTTTT. It encodes CASSRVAGELFF.

The gene calls are TRBV9 and TRBJ1-2, with D possibly being TRBD1 (5 bases). The CDR3 spans 13 residues. V lost 4 bases and J 8 bases, leaving 15 bases between the germline ends. Per the germline V gene, CDR1 is SGDLS and CDR2 is YYNGEE. The CDR3, as DNA: TGTGCCAGCAGCCGGGACTCCGTAGGGGGCTACACCTTC. Translating it yields CASSRDSVGGYTF.

The chain recombines TRBV28 with TRBJ1-5; D is uncertain. V shed 3 bases and J shed 6 bases, with 9 bases lying between them. CDR1 and CDR2 from the germline V gene are MDHEN and SYDVKM. This CDR3 is built from 13 residues. CDR3 bases: TGTGCCAGCAGTTTTCCAGACGCTCAGCCCCAGCATTTT. Translation: CASSFPDAQPQHF. The whole variable domain, filled in from reference TRBV28 and TRBJ1-5, reads DVKVTQSSRYLVKRTGEKVFLECVQDMDHENMFWYRQDPGLGLRLIYFSYDVKMKEKGDIPEGYSVSREKKERFSLILESASTNQTSMYLCASSFPDAQPQHFGDGTRLSIL.

This clonotype occurred a few times. J is TRBJ2-7 and V is TRBV20-1; TRBD2 agrees at 9 bases. Losses at the gene ends were 1 base for V and 3 bases for J; bases not matched to a gene: 1. CDR1 is DFQATT, CDR2 SNEGSKA, per germline (reference sequence). CDR3 length equals 13 residues. The CDR3 region is CSARGSGSYEQYF. DNA for the CDR3: TGCAGTGCTAGAGGTAGCGGGAGCTACGAGCAGTACTTC.

The rearrangement joins TRBV7-2 to TRBJ2-1; D is perhaps TRBD2 (5 bases). Trimming stripped 7 bases from V and 0 bases from J, with 13 bases between. The CDR3 is made up of 15 amino acids. The germline V gene encodes CDR1 SGHTA and CDR2 FQGNSA. Here the CDR3 reads CASIRSGSSYNEQFF. CDR3 bases: TGTGCCAGCATCCGATCGGGGAGCTCCTACAATGAGCAGTTCTTC.

This clonotype was found a few times. In nucleotides, the CDR3 is TGTGCCATCAGGTCCGCGGGGAGCTACAATGAGCAGTTCTTC. Translated, it gives CAIRSAGSYNEQFF. The rearrangement links TRBV12-3 or TRBV12-4 to TRBJ2-1, with D tentatively TRBD2 (6 bases). The CDR3 extends over 14 amino acids. V dropped 10 bases and J dropped 3 bases, with 16 bases sitting between them.

This clonotype appeared a few times. V usage is TRBV24-1 and J usage is TRBJ2-2; D gene ambiguous. This CDR3 spans 12 amino acids. Germline CDR1 reads KGHDR; CDR2 reads SFDVKD. Trimming removed 7 bases at V and 5 bases at J, with 7 bases between. The CDR3, as DNA: TGTGCCACCAGGATGGGGACCGGGGAGCTGTTTTTT. Protein product: CATRMGTGELFF.

A few counts support this clonotype. This CDR3 is CASSETVEYQETQYF. The CDR3 DNA reads as TGTGCCAGCAGTGAAACCGTGGAGTACCAAGAGACCCAGTACTTC. This sequence joins TRBV6-1 and TRBJ2-5, with D unresolved. Trimming pared 2 bases from V and 0 bases from J, leaving 10 bases between. The CDR3 runs 15 residues. Per germline, CDR1 MNHNS and CDR2 SASEGT.

V usage is TRBV15 and J usage is TRBJ2-1; the match to TRBD2 covers 11 bases. With V trimmed by 5 bases and J by 6 bases, 9 bases remained unmatched. Germline V gene sequence: CDR1 LNHNV, CDR2 YYDKDF (reference sequence). The CDR3 loop spans 16 amino acids. CDR3 amino acids: CATSARGLAVINEQFF. The CDR3 bases are TGTGCCACCAGCGCCCGGGGACTAGCGGTCATCAATGAGCAGTTCTTC.

The J gene is TRBJ2-1, the V gene TRBV7-2; D gene ambiguous. CDR3 length equals 14 residues. CDR1 and CDR2 from the germline V gene are SGHTA and FQGNSA. Trimming removed 2 bases from V and 2 bases from J, with 7 bases in between. CDR3 in amino acids: CASSLMVAYNEQFF. The DNA for the CDR3 is TGTGCCAGCAGCTTAATGGTGGCCTACAATGAGCAGTTCTTC.

This rearrangement joins TRBV6-5 to TRBJ2-7; no reliable D call. This CDR3 region has 12 residues. Between the trimmed V and J ends, which lost 2 bases and 6 bases, there was a span of 8 bases. Germline V gene sequence: CDR1 MNHEY, CDR2 SVGAGI. DNA for the CDR3: TGTGCCAGCAGTTACGACGGTCGCGAGCAGTACTTC. This translates into CASSYDGREQYF.

This clonotype occurred a few times. The gene calls are TRBV4-2 and TRBJ2-3; 10 positions match TRBD2. The length of the CDR3 is 17 residues. The junction had 8 bases not matched to a gene; V was cut back by 0 bases and J by 5 bases. Looked up from germline, CDR1 is LGHNA and CDR2 is YNFKEQ. This chain's CDR3 is CASSQDSSGSFGDTQYF. In nucleotides, the CDR3 is TGTGCCAGCAGCCAAGATTCTAGCGGGAGTTTCGGAGATACGCAGTATTTT.

This clonotype was seen more than once but under ten times. The rearrangement links TRBV12-3 or TRBV12-4 to TRBJ2-7; D uncertain. V shed 3 bases and J shed 9 bases, with 15 bases lying between them. This CDR3 spans 13 amino acids. The CDR3 sequence: CASSLRLVGGQYF. The CDR3 DNA follows: TGTGCCAGCAGTTTGCGGCTAGTTGGTGGGCAGTACTTC.

A few counts support this clonotype. The V gene is TRBV5-1, the J gene TRBJ2-5; D is possibly TRBD1 (6 bases). V lost 6 bases and J 2 bases, leaving 14 bases between the germline ends. This CDR3 contains 14 residues. Looked up from germline, CDR1 is SGHRS and CDR2 is YFSETQ. CDR3 sequence (DNA): TGCGCCAGCACCGAACGGACAGAACAAGAGACCCAGTACTTC. Protein: CASTERTEQETQYF.

This clonotype was detected a few times. The V and J genes are TRBV20-1 and TRBJ2-7; D is unresolved. The CDR3 extends over 13 amino acids. Trimming left V 3 bases short and J 5 bases short, with 14 bases between. The germline V gene encodes CDR1 DFQATT and CDR2 SNEGSKA (reference sequence). The CDR3 spells CSARVAPLHEQYF. The CDR3 DNA is TGCAGTGCTAGGGTAGCACCCCTCCACGAGCAGTACTTC.

In DNA, the CDR3 is TGCGCCAGCAGCCAAGGAGAGCGTAGATACGTGCAGTTCTTC. Protein: CASSQGERRYVQFF. This chain uses TRBV4-3 with TRBJ2-1; no clear D gene. The germline gives CDR1 LGHNA, CDR2 YSLEER. The CDR3 is made up of 14 amino acids. V gave up 1 base and J gave up 12 bases, with 16 bases separating them.